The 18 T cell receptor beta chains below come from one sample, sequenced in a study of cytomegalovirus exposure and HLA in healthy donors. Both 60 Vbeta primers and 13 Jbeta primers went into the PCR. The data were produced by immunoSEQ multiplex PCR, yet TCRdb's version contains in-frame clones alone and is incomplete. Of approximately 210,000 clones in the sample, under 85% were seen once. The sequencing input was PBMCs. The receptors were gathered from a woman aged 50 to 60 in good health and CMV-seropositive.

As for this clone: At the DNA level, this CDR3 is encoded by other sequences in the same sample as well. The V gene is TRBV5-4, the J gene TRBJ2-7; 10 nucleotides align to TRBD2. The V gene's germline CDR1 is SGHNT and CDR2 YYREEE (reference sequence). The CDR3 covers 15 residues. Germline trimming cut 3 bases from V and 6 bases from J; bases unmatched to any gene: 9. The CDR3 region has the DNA TGTGCCAGCAGCTCTGCTAGCGGGGGCCTGATCGAGCAGTACTTC. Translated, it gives CASSSASGGLIEQYF.

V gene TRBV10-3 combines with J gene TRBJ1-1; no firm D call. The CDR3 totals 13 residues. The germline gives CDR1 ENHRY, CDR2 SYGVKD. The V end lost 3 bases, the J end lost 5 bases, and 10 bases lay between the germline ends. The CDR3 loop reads CAISDREGTEAFF. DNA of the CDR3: TGTGCCATCAGTGACCGGGAAGGTACTGAAGCTTTCTTT.

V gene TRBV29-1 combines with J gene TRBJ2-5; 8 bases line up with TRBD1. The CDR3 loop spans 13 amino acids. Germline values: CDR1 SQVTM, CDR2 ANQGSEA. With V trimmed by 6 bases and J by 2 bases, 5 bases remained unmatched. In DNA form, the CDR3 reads TGCAGCGTCGACAGGGGAGCACAAGAGACCCAGTACTTC. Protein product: CSVDRGAQETQYF.

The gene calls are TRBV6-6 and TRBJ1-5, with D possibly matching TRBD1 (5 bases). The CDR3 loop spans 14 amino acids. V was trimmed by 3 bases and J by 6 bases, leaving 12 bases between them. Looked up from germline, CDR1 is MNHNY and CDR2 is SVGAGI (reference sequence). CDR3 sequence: CASSYPGEGQPQHF. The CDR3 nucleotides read TGTGCCAGCAGTTATCCGGGGGAGGGTCAGCCCCAGCATTTT.

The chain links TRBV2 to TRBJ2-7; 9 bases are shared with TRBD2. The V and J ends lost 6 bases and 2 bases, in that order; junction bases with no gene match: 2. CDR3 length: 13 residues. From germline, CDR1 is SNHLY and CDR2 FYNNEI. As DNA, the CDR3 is TGTGCCAGCAGACTAGCGGGTACCTACGAGCAGTACTTC. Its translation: CASRLAGTYEQYF.

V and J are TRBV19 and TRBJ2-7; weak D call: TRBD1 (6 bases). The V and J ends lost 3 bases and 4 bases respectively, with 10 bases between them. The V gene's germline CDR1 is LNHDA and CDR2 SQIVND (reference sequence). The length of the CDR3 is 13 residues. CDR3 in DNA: TGTGCCAGTAGTATTACAGGGAGATACGAGCAGTACTTC. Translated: CASSITGRYEQYF.

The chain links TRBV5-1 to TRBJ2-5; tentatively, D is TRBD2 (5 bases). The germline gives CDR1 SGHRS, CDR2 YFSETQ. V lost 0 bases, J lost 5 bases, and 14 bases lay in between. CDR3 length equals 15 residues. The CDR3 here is CASSLVGDGEETQYF. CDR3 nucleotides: TGCGCCAGCAGCTTGGTGGGAGACGGTGAGGAGACCCAGTACTTC.

The DNA of the CDR3 is TGCAGCGTTGACAGGGGGTGGAACACTGAAGCTTTCTTT. Its translation is CSVDRGWNTEAFF. The rearrangement joins TRBV29-1 to TRBJ1-1, with 7 bases that match TRBD1. Germline V gene sequence: CDR1 SQVTM, CDR2 ANQGSEA. The trim removed 3 bases at V and 1 base at J, leaving 2 bases unmatched. This CDR3 comprises 13 residues.

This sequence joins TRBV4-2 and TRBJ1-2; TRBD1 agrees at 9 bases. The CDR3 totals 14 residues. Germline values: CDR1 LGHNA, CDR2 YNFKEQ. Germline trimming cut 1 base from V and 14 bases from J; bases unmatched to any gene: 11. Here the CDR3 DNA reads TGTGCCAGCAGCCAAGTGGGGGACAGGGCCCAGGGTACCTTC. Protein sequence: CASSQVGDRAQGTF.

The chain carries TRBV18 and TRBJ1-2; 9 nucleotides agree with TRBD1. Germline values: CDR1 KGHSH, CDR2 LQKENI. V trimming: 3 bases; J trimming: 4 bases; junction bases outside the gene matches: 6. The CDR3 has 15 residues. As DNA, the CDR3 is TGTGCCAGCTCACCGCTGGACAGGGGCTCCTATGGCTACACCTTC. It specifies CASSPLDRGSYGYTF. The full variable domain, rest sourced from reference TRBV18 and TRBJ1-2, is NAGVMQNPRHLVRRRGQEARLRCSPMKGHSHVYWYRQLPEEGLKFMVYLQKENIIDESGMPKERFSAEFPKEGPSILRIQQVVRGDSAAYFCASSPLDRGSYGYTFGSGTRLTVV.

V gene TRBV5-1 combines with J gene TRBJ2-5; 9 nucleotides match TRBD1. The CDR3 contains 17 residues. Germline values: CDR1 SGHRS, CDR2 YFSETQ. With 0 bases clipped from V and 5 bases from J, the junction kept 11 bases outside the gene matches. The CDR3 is CASSLDPSGTGSETQYF. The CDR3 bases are TGCGCCAGCAGCTTGGATCCCTCCGGGACAGGGAGCGAGACCCAGTACTTC.

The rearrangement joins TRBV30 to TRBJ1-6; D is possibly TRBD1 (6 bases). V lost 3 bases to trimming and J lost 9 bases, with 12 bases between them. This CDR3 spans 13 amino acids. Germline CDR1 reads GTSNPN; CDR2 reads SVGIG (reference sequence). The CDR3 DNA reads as TGTGCCTGGAGACAGGGCGTCTTTTCACCCCTCCACTTT. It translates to CAWRQGVFSPLHF.

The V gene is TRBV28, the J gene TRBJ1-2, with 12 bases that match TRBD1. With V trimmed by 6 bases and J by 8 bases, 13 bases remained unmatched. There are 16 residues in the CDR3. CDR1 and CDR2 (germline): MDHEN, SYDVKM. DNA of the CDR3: TGTGCCAGCAGCCCCCCCCCGGGACAGGGGGCGCGCGGCTACACCTTC. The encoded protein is CASSPPPGQGARGYTF.

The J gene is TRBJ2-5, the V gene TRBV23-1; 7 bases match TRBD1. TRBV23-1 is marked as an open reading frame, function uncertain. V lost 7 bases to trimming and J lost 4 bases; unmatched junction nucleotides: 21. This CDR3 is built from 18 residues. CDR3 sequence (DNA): TGCGCCAGCAAGAGGTTCATCACCACAGGGGAAATGTCAGAGACCCAGTACTTC. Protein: CASKRFITTGEMSETQYF.

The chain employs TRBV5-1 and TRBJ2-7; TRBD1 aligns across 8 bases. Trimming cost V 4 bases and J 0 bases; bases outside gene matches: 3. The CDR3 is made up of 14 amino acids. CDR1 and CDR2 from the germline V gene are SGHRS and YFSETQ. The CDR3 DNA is TGCGCCAGCAGCCGCGGACAGGGCTCCTACGAGCAGTACTTC. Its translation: CASSRGQGSYEQYF.

CDR3 residues: CASSLAGLNTGELFF. The CDR3 coding sequence is TGTGCCAGCAGCTTAGCCGGACTGAACACCGGGGAGCTGTTTTTT. The chain combines TRBV7-2 with TRBJ2-2, with D tentatively TRBD2 (5 bases). V dropped 0 bases and J dropped 1 base, with 6 bases sitting between them. The CDR3 runs to 15 residues. CDR1 is SGHTA, CDR2 FQGNSA, per germline.

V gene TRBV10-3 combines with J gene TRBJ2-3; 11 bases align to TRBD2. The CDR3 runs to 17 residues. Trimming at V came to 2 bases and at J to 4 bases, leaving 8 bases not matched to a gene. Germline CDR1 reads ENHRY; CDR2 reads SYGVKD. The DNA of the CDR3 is TGTGCCATCAGTGAGAGGGGAACTAGCGGGGGATCAGATACGCAGTATTTT. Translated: CAISERGTSGGSDTQYF.

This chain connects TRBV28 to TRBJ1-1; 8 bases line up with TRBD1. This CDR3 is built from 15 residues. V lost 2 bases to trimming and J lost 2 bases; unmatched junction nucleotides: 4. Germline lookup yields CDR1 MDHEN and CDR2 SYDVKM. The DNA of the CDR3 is TGTGCCAGCAGTTTAGGACAGGGATTAAACACTGAAGCTTTCTTT. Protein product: CASSLGQGLNTEAFF.